The 6 T cell receptor beta chains below come from one sample, sequenced in a study of blood T cell repertoires in COVID-19. Profiled with immunoSEQ multiplex PCR; TCRdb holds only in-frame clones, not every one. The data contain 110,000 to 150,000 clones, roughly 80% of them singletons. The sequenced material came from PBMCs or T cells enriched from blood (not recorded which). The receptors come from a woman in her 40s who had recovered from COVID-19.

The chain recombines TRBV7-9 with TRBJ1-2, with 8 positions matching TRBD1. The germline gives CDR1 SEHNR, CDR2 FQNEAQ (reference sequence). The CDR3 is made up of 13 amino acids. J lost 8 bases, V lost 5 bases, and 7 bases had no gene match. Here the CDR3 DNA reads TGTGCCAGCAGCCAGGGGGCGAGTTACGGCTACACCTTC. This sequence encodes CASSQGASYGYTF. The full variable domain, with the rest looked up from reference TRBV7-9 and TRBJ1-2, is DTGVSQNPRHKITKRGQNVTFRCDPISEHNRLYWYRQTLGQGPEFLTYFQNEAQLEKSRLLSDRFSAERPKGSFSTLEIQRTEQGDSAMYLCASSQGASYGYTFGSGTRLTVV.

This chain links TRBV3-1 (or the pseudogene TRBV3-2) with TRBJ2-5; the match to TRBD2 covers 13 bases. CDR1 and CDR2 (germline): LGHDT, YNNKEL (reference sequence). The CDR3 runs to 15 residues. V dropped 2 bases and J dropped 5; count of bases not matched to a gene: 2. CDR3 residues: CASSQQTSGGETQYF. CDR3 nucleotide sequence: TGTGCCAGCAGCCAACAGACTAGCGGGGGGGAGACCCAGTACTTC.

The chain couples TRBV4-1 to TRBJ2-7, with a weak D call TRBD1 (5 bases). V was cut by 1 base and J by 2 bases, with 18 bases left in between. The CDR3 runs to 17 residues. Germline loops: CDR1 MGHRA, CDR2 YSYEKL. CDR3 protein: CASSQVLAGKKAYEQYF. CDR3 nucleotides: TGCGCCAGCAGCCAAGTATTAGCAGGGAAGAAGGCCTACGAGCAGTACTTC.

This clone was recorded once. The chain employs TRBV6-5 and TRBJ1-6, with D perhaps matching TRBD1 (5 bases). This CDR3 is built from 11 residues. Germline lookup yields CDR1 MNHEY and CDR2 SVGAGI. V was shortened by 7 bases and J by 8 bases, with 6 bases between the two germline ends. The CDR3 reads CASIGDSPLHF. The CDR3 nucleotides are TGTGCCAGCATAGGGGATTCACCCCTCCACTTT.

This chain connects TRBV3-1 (or the pseudogene TRBV3-2) to TRBJ2-1; 11 positions agree with TRBD2. In germline, CDR1 is LGHDT, CDR2 YNNKEL (reference sequence). V lost 4 bases and J lost 8; bases outside the gene matches: 7. The CDR3 contains 15 residues. This chain's CDR3 is CASSPLAGGGDEQFF. CDR3 nucleotide sequence: TGTGCCAGCAGCCCCTTAGCGGGGGGGGGCGATGAGCAGTTCTTC.

V usage is TRBV6-5 and J usage is TRBJ1-1, with D possibly matching TRBD1 (5 bases). The CDR3 totals 12 residues. Trimming removed 6 bases from V and 4 bases from J, with 9 bases in between. Germline assignment: CDR1 MNHEY and CDR2 SVGAGI. The chain's CDR3 is CASRGQGTEAFF. The CDR3 DNA reads TGTGCCAGCAGGGGGCAGGGCACTGAAGCTTTCTTT.